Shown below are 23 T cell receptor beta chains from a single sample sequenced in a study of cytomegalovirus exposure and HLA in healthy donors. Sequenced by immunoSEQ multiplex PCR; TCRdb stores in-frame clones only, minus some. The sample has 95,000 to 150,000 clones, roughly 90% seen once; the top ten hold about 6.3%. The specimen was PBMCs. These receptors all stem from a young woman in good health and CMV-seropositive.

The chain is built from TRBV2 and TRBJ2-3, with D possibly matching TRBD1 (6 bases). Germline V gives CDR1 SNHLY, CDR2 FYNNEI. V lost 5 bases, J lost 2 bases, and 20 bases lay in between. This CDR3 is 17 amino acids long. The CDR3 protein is CASSPEGGLYNTDTQYF. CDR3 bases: TGTGCCAGCAGTCCAGAAGGGGGTCTGTATAACACAGATACGCAGTATTTT.

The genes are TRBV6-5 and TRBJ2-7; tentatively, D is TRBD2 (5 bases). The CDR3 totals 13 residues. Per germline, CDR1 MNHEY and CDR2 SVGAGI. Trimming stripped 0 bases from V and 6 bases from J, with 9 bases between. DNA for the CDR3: TGTGCCAGCAGTTACTCCGGGGTCCGCGAGCAGTACTTC. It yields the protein CASSYSGVREQYF.

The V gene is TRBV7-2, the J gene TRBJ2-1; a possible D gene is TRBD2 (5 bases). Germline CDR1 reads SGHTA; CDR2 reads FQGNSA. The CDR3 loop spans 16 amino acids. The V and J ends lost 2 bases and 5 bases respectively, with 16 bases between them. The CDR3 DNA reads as TGTGCCAGCAGCTTAAAGGCCGGGCGGGTCGACAATGAGCAGTTCTTC. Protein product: CASSLKAGRVDNEQFF.

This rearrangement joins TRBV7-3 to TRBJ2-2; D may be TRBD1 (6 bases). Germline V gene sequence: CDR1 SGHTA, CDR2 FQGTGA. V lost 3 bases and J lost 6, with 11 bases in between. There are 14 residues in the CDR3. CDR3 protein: CASSFYRDSGELFF. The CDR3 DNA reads TGTGCCAGCAGCTTTTACAGGGATTCCGGGGAGCTGTTTTTT.

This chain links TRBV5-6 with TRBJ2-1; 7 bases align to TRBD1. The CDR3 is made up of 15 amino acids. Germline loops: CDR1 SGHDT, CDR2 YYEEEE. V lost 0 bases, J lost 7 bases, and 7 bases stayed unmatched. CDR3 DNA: TGTGCCAGCAGCTTGGAGGGGGCCACACGGAATGAGCAGTTCTTC. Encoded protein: CASSLEGATRNEQFF.

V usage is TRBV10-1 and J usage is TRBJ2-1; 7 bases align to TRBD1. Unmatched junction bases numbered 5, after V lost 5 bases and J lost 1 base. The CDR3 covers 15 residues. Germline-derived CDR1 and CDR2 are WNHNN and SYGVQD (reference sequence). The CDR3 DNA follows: TGCGCCAGCAGTCTGGGCAGGGGGTCCTACAATGAGCAGTTCTTC. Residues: CASSLGRGSYNEQFF.

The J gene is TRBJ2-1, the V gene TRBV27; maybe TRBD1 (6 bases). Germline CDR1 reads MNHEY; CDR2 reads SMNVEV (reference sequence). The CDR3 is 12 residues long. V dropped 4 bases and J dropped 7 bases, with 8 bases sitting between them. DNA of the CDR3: TGTGCCAGCAGTTGGCAGGGGAATGAGCAGTTCTTC. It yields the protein CASSWQGNEQFF.

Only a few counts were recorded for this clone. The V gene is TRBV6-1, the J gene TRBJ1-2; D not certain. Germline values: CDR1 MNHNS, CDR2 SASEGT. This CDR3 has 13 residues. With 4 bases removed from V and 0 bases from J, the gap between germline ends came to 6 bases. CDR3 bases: TGTGCCAGCAGTGTGCAGACTAACTATGGCTACACCTTC. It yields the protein CASSVQTNYGYTF.

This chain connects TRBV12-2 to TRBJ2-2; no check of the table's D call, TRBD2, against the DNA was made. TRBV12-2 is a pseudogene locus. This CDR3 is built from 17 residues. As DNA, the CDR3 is TGTGCAAGTCGCTCCCGTAACCGGGACGGGGGGATCGGGGAGCTGTTTTTT. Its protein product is CASRSRNRDGGIGELFF.

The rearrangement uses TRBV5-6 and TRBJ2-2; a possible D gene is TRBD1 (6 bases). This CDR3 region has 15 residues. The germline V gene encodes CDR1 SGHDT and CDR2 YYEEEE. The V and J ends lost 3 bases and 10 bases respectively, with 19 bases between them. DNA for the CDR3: TGTGCCAGCAGCTCAAATAGGGGGTACACTGAGGAGCTGTTTTTT. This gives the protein CASSSNRGYTEELFF.

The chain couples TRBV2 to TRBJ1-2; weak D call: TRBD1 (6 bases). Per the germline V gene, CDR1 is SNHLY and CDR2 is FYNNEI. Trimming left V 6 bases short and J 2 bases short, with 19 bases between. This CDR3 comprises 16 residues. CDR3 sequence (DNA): TGTGCCAGCAGCCAGGGGTTTCCAACGACCAACTATGGCTACACCTTC. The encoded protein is CASSQGFPTTNYGYTF.

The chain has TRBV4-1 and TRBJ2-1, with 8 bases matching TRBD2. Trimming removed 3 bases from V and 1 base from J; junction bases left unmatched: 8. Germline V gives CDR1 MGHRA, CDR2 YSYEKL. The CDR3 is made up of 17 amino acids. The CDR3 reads CASSQSLTSVSYNEQFF. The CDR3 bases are TGCGCCAGCAGCCAGTCGTTGACTAGCGTGTCCTACAATGAGCAGTTCTTC.

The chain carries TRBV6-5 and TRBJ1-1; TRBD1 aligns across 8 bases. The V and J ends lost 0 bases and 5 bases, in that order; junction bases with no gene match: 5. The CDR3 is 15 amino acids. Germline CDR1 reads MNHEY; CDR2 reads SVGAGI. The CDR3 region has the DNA TGTGCCAGCAGTTACTCCAGGGGGCTCAGGACTGAAGCTTTCTTT. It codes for CASSYSRGLRTEAFF.

The DNA for the CDR3 is TGTGCCAGCCAAGGGGCGGCAAACACTGAAGCTTTCTTT. Translating gives CASQGAANTEAFF. This rearrangement joins TRBV28 to TRBJ1-1; tentatively, D is TRBD1 (5 bases). CDR1 MDHEN and CDR2 SYDVKM come from the germline V gene. This CDR3 contains 13 residues. The ends were cut back, 8 bases at V and 2 bases at J, with 12 bases in the middle.

The CDR3 is CASSIGQGVLNTIYF. DNA of the CDR3: TGTGCCAGTAGTATCGGACAGGGAGTGTTAAACACCATATATTTT. This chain connects TRBV19 to TRBJ1-3; 8 bases are shared with TRBD1. The length of the CDR3 is 15 residues. From germline, CDR1 is LNHDA and CDR2 SQIVND (reference sequence). J gave up 6 bases and V 3 bases, and 7 bases lay outside the gene matches.

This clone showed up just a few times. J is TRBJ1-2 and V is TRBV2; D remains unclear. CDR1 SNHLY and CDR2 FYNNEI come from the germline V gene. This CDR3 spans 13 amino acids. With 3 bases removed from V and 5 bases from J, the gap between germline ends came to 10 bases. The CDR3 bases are TGTGCCAGCAGTGATACAGCCGATTATGGCTACACCTTC. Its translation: CASSDTADYGYTF. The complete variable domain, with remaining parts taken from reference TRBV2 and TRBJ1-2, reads EPEVTQTPSHQVTQMGQEVILRCVPISNHLYFYWYRQILGQKVEFLVSFYNNEISEKSEIFDDQFSVERPDGSNFTLKIRSTKLEDSAMYFCASSDTADYGYTFGSGTRLTVV.

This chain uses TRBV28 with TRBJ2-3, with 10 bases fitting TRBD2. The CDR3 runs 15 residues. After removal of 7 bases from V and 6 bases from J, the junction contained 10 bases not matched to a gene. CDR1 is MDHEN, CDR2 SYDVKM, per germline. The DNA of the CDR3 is TGTGCCAGCACTCACCGGAGCGGGAGGGAGGATACGCAGTATTTT. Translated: CASTHRSGREDTQYF.

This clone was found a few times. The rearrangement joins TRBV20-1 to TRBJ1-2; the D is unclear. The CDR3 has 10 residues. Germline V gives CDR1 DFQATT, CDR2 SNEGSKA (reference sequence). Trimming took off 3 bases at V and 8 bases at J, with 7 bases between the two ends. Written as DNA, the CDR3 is TGCAGTGCTAGTCTATTCGGCTACACCTTC. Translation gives CSASLFGYTF.

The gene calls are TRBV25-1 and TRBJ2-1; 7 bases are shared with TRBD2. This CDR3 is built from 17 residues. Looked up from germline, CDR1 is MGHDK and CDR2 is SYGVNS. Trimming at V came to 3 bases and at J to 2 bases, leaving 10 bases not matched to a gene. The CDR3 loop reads CASSDPHRAGAYNEQFF. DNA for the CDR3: TGTGCCAGCAGTGACCCCCATAGGGCGGGGGCCTACAATGAGCAGTTCTTC.

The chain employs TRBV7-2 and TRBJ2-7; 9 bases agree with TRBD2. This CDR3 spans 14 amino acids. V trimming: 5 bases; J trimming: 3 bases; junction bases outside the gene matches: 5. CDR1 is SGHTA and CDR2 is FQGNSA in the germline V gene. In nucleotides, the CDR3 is TGTGCCAGCAGCCCGCTAGCGGGAAGCTACGAGCAGTACTTC. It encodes CASSPLAGSYEQYF.

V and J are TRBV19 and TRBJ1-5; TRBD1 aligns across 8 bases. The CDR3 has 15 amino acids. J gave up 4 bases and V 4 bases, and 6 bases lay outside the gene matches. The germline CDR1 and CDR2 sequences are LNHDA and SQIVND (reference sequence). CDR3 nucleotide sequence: TGTGCCAGTAGTAAGGACAGGGCCCCTAATCAGCCCCAGCATTTT. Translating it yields CASSKDRAPNQPQHF.

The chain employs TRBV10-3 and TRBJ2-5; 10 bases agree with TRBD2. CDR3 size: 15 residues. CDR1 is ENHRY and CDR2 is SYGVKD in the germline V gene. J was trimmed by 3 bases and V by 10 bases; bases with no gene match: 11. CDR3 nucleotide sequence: TGTGCCACAAGCACGGGGCTAGCGGGAGAAGAGACCCAGTACTTC. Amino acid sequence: CATSTGLAGEETQYF.

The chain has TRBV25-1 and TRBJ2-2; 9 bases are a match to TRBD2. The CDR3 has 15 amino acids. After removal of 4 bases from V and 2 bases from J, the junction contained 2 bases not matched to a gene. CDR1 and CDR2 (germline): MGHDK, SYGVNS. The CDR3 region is CASSVLAGNTGELFF. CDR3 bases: TGTGCCAGCAGTGTTCTAGCGGGAAACACCGGGGAGCTGTTTTTT.